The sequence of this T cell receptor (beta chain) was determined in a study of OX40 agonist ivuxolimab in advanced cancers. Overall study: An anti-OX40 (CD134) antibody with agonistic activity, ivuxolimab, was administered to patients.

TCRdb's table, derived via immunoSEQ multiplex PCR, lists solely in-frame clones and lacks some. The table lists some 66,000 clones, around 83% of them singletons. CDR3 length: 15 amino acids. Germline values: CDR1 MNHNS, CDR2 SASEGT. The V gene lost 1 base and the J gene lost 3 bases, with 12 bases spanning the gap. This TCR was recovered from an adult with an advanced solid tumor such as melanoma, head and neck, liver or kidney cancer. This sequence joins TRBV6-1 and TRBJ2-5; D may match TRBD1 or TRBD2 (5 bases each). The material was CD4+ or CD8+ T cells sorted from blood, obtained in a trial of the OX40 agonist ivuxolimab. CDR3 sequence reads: CASSEGGPVKETQYF. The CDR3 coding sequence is TGTGCCAGCAGTGAAGGGGGACCTGTAAAAGAGACCCAGTACTTC.